The TCR beta chain described here comes from a study of control samples from healthy donors and cancer patients. Here immunoSEQ multiplex PCR was the method, and the copy in TCRdb shows in-frame clones only, minus some. The repertoire holds over 60,000 clones, with 70% to 90% as singletons. With 0 bases removed from V and 8 bases from J, the gap between germline ends came to 16 bases. This CDR3 is built from 15 residues. CDR1 LGHNA and CDR2 YSLEER come from the germline V gene. This clone has just one count. This TCR was sampled from a man aged 35-49 years in good health. The V and J genes are TRBV4-3 and TRBJ1-2; D not certain. The specimen sequenced was blood. The CDR3 loop is CASSQEVEDGLGYTF. CDR3 sequence (DNA): TGCGCCAGCAGCCAAGAGGTGGAGGACGGGTTGGGCTACACCTTC.